This T cell receptor (beta chain) was identified during a study of spatial heterogeneity in lung cancer. Study overall: Detection consistently captured more beta-chain sequences than alpha-chain sequences.

This clonotype showed up many times. Described time point: sample taken at primary tumor resection. Whole RNA was taken from tumor, nontumor lung or frozen PBMC; it was then sequenced unsorted. The germline gives CDR1 SGHAT, CDR2 FQNNGV. With 5 bases removed from V and 4 bases from J, the gap between germline ends came to 26 bases. The CDR3 is made up of 18 amino acids. TCRdb re-called the 5' RACE reads with MiXCR, one entry per CDR3 protein. The top ten clones hold roughly 21% of a sample with some 2,000 distinct CDR3 sequences, approximately 10% of them seen once. The sequence was collected from a male donor with early-stage non-small cell lung cancer. The sample in question was normal lung tissue next to the tumor, obtained at surgery. The chain carries TRBV11-2 and TRBJ2-5; D is perhaps TRBD2 (5 bases). CDR3 protein: CASSPARDLAASRETQYF. CDR3 in DNA: TGTGCCAGCAGCCCCGCCCGGGATCTAGCCGCCTCCCGAGAGACCCAGTACTTC.